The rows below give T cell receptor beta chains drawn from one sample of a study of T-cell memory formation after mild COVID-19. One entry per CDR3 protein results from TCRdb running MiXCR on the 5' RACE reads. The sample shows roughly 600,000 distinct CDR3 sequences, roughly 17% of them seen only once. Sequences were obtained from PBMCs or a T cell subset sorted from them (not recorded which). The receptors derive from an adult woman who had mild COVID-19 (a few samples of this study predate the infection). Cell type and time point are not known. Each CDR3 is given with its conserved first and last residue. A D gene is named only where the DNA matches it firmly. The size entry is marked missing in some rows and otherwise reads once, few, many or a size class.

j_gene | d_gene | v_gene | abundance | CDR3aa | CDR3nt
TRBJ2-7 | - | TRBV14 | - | CASSQDPGGGYYEQYF | TGTGCCAGCAGCCAAGATCCAGGGGGAGGGTACTACGAGCAGTACTTC
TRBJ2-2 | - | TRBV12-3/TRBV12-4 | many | CASSPGGAGELFF | TGTGCCAGCAGCCCGGGCGGCGCCGGGGAGCTGTTTTTT
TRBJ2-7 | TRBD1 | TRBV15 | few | CATSRDRGPAYEQYF | TGTGCCACCAGCAGAGACAGGGGGCCAGCCTACGAGCAGTACTTC
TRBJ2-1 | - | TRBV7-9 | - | CASSFFGNNEQFF | TGTGCCAGCAGCTTCTTCGGGAACAATGAGCAGTTCTTC
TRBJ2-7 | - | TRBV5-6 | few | CASSLYSGEQYF | TGTGCCAGCAGCTTGTACTCTGGCGAGCAGTACTTC
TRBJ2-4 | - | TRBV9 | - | CASSVDGLAKNIQYF | TGTGCCAGCAGCGTAGACGGCTTAGCCAAAAACATTCAGTACTTC
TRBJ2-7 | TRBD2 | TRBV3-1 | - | CASSDGTSSIYEQYF | TGTGCCAGCAGCGATGGGACTAGCTCTATTTACGAGCAGTACTTC
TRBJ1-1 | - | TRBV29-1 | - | CSVEDGVGFFTEAFF | TGCAGCGTTGAAGATGGGGTGGGATTTTTCACTGAAGCTTTCTTT
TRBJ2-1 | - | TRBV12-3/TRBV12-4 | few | CASVIYNEQFF | TGTGCCAGCGTCATTTACAATGAGCAGTTCTTC
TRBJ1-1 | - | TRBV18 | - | CASSPPWGPTEAFF | TGTGCCAGCTCACCACCGTGGGGACCCACTGAAGCTTTCTTT
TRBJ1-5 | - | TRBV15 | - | CATSNRQGGQPQHF | TGTGCCACCAGCAACCGGCAGGGTGGTCAGCCCCAGCATTTT
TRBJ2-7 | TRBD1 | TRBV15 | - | CATLRQGTYEQYF | TGTGCCACTCTTAGACAGGGGACCTACGAGCAGTACTTC
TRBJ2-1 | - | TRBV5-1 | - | CASSPVTGSYNEQFF | TGCGCCAGCAGCCCCGTTACAGGGTCCTACAATGAGCAGTTCTTC
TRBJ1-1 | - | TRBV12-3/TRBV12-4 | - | CASSGRNTEAFF | TGTGCCAGCAGTGGTCGGAACACTGAAGCTTTCTTT
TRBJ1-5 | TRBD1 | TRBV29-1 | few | CSVTTGDGNQPQHF | TGCAGCGTTACGACAGGGGACGGCAATCAGCCCCAGCATTTT
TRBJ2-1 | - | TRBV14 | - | CASSQVFQSSYNEQFF | TGTGCCAGCAGCCAAGTCTTCCAAAGCTCCTACAATGAGCAGTTCTTC
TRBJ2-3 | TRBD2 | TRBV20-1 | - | CSARGGTDTQYF | TGCAGTGCTCGGGGGGGCACAGATACGCAGTATTTT
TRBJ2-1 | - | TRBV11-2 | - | CASSHVVLAVNEQFF | TGTGCCAGCAGCCACGTGGTGCTAGCAGTCAATGAGCAGTTCTTC
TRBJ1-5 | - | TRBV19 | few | CASTPTWGDNQPQHF | TGTGCCAGTACCCCGACCTGGGGGGACAATCAGCCCCAGCATTTT
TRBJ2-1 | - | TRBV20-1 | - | CSARVGRGSYNEQFF | TGCAGTGCTAGAGTCGGTAGAGGTTCCTACAATGAGCAGTTCTTC
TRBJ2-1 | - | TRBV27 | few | CASNRMERQFF | TGTGCCAGCAATCGGATGGAGAGGCAGTTCTTC
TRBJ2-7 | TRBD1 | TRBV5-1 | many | CASSWKGQGGSYEQYF | TGCGCCAGCAGCTGGAAGGGACAGGGGGGATCCTACGAGCAGTACTTC
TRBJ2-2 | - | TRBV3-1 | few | CASSRVSTGELFF | TGTGCCAGCAGCCGCGTGAGCACCGGGGAGCTGTTTTTT
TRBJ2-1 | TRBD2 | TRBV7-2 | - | CASSPTSGEGNEQFF | TGTGCCAGCAGCCCGACTAGCGGGGAGGGCAATGAGCAGTTCTTC
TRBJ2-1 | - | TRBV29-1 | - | CSVVTVVNEQFF | TGCAGCGTTGTGACGGTGGTCAATGAGCAGTTCTTC
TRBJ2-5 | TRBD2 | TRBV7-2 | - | CASSSGAGGGKTQYF | TGTGCCAGCAGCTCGGGAGCGGGAGGCGGAAAGACCCAGTACTTC
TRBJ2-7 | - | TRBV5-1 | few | CASSLVAGGAYEQYF | TGCGCCAGCAGCTTGGTGGCCGGCGGTGCGTACGAGCAGTACTTC
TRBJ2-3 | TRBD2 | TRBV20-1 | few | CSARLAGSTQYF | TGCAGTGCTAGACTAGCGGGTTCTACGCAGTATTTT
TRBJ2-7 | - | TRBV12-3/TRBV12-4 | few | CASSLAEVERNEQYF | TGTGCCAGCAGTTTAGCGGAAGTAGAAAGGAATGAGCAGTACTTC
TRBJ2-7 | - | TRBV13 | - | CASSTGEGYEQYF | TGTGCCAGCAGTACCGGGGAAGGCTACGAGCAGTACTTC
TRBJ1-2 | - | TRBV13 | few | CASSLGEGPWGDGYTF | TGTGCCAGCAGCTTAGGCGAAGGACCCTGGGGGGATGGCTACACCTTC
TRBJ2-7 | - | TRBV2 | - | CASSEALWTRDAYEQYF | TGTGCCAGCAGTGAAGCGCTTTGGACACGCGACGCCTACGAGCAGTACTTC
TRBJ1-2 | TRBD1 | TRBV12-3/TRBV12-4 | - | CASSLRQGGGYTF | TGTGCCAGCAGTTTAAGACAGGGGGGTGGCTACACCTTC
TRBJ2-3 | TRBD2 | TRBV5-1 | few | CASSLGTSGASTDTQYF | TGCGCCAGCAGCTTGGGGACTAGCGGGGCCAGCACAGATACGCAGTATTTT
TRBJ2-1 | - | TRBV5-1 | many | CASSQGYEQFF | TGTGCCAGCAGCCAAGGTTATGAGCAGTTCTTC
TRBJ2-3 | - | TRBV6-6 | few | CASSGGGASTDTQYF | TGTGCCAGCAGTGGAGGGGGCGCGTCCACAGATACGCAGTATTTT
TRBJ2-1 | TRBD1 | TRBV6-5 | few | CASSYRGQGFYNEQFF | TGTGCCAGCAGTTATAGGGGACAGGGTTTTTACAATGAGCAGTTCTTC
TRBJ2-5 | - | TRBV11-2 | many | CASSFGLRETQYF | TGTGCCAGCAGCTTTGGGTTGAGGGAGACCCAGTACTTC
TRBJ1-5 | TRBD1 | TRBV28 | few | CASSLYRGGQPQHF | TGTGCCAGCAGTTTATACAGGGGAGGTCAGCCCCAGCATTTT
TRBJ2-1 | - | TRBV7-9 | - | CASSLTGNHYNEQFF | TGTGCCAGCAGCTTAACCGGGAACCACTACAATGAGCAGTTCTTC
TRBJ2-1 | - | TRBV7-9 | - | CASSPPGRASGNEQFF | TGTGCCAGCAGCCCTCCCGGGCGGGCGTCAGGGAATGAGCAGTTCTTC
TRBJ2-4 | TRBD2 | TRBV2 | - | CASRGLAGSLAKNIQYF | TGTGCCAGCAGGGGACTAGCGGGGTCACTAGCCAAAAACATTCAGTACTTC
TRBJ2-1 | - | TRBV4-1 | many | CASSHLSGPYFF | TGCGCCAGCAGCCACCTGTCCGGGCCTTACTTCTTC
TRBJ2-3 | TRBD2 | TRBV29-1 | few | CSVEPGLAGGTDTQYF | TGCAGCGTTGAACCGGGACTAGCGGGGGGCACAGATACGCAGTATTTT
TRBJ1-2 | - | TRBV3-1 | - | CASSQGGENGYTF | TGTGCCAGCAGCCAAGGAGGGGAGAATGGCTACACCTTC
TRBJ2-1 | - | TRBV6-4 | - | CASSDLPRNNEQFF | TGTGCCAGCAGTGACCTTCCGCGGAACAATGAGCAGTTCTTC
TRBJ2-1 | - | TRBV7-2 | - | CASSLGGGGPYNEQFF | TGTGCCAGCAGCTTAGGAGGTGGGGGCCCCTACAATGAGCAGTTCTTC
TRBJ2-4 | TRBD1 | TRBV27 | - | CASSPRVRQGFHIQYF | TGTGCCAGCAGTCCTAGAGTACGACAGGGATTTCACATTCAGTACTTC
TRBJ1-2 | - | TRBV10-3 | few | CAISERARYGYTF | TGTGCCATCAGTGAGCGGGCGCGCTATGGCTACACCTTC
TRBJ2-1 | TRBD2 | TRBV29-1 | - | CSEGAGEQFF | TGCAGCGAGGGAGCGGGGGAGCAGTTCTTC
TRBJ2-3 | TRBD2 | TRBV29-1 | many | CSVPTLGASGSDTQYF | TGCAGCGTCCCCACCCTGGGGGCTAGCGGGAGCGATACGCAGTATTTT
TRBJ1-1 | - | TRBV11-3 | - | CASSLPGKGTEAFF | TGTGCCAGCAGCTTACCGGGTAAGGGCACTGAAGCTTTCTTT